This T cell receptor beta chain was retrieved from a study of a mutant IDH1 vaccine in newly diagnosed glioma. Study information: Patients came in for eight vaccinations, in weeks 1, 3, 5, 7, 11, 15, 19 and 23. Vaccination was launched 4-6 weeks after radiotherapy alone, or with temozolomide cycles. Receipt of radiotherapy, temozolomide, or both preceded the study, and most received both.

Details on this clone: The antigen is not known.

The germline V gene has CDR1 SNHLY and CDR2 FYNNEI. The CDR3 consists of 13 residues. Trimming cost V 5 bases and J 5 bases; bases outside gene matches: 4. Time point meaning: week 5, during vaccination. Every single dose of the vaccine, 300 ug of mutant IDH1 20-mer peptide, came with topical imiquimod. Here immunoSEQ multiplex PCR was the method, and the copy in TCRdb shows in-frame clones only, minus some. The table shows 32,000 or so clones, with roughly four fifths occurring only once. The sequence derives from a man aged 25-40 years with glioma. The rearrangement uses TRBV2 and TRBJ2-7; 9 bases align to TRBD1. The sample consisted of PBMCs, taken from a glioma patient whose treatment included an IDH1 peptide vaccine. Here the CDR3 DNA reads TGTGCCAGCAGTAGGGACAGGGTCGACGAGCAGTACTTC. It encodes CASSRDRVDEQYF.